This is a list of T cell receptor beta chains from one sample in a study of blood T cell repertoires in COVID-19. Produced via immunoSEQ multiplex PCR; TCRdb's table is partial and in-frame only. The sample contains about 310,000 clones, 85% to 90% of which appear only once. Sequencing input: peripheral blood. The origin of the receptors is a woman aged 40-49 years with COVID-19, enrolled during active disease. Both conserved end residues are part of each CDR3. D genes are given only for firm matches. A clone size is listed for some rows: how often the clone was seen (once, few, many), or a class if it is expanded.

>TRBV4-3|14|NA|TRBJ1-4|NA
CASSQSGDDEKLFF
TGCGCCAGCAGCCAATCAGGGGATGATGAAAAACTGTTTTTT
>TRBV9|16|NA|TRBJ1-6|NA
CASSVDSPFYNSPLHF
TGTGCCAGCAGCGTAGACTCGCCCTTCTATAATTCACCCCTCCACTTT
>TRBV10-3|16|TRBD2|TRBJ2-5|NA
CAISESGTSGQETQYF
TGTGCCATCAGTGAGTCCGGGACTAGCGGGCAAGAGACCCAGTACTTC
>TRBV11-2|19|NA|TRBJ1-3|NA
CASSLAGLRRVFSGNTIYF
TGTGCCAGCAGCTTAGCAGGTTTACGGAGGGTATTCTCTGGAAACACCATATATTTT
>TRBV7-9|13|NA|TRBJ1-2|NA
CASSLQANYGYTF
TGTGCCAGCAGCTTGCAGGCCAACTATGGCTACACCTTC
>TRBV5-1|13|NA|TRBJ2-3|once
CASRDTSTDTQYF
TGCGCCAGCCGGGACACAAGCACAGATACGCAGTATTTT
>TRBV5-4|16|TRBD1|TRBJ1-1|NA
CASSLGTGRMNTEAFF
TGTGCCAGCAGCTTGGGGACAGGGAGGATGAACACTGAAGCTTTCTTT
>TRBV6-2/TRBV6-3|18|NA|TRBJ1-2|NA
CASSYSRARAAISYGYTF
TGTGCCAGCAGTTACTCAAGGGCCAGGGCTGCTATATCCTATGGCTACACCTTC
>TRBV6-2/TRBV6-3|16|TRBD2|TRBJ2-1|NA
CASSDLAGGRYNEQFF
TGTGCCAGCAGTGACCTAGCGGGGGGACGTTACAATGAGCAGTTCTTC
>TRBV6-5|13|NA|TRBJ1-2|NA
CASKVGANYGYTF
TGTGCCAGCAAGGTCGGAGCTAACTATGGCTACACCTTC
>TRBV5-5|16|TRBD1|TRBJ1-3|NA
CASSSEILQGGNTIYF
TGTGCCAGCAGCTCGGAGATCCTACAGGGGGGAAACACCATATATTTT
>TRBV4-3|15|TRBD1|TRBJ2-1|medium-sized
CASSQETGADNEQFF
TGCGCCAGCAGCCAAGAGACAGGGGCGGACAATGAGCAGTTCTTC
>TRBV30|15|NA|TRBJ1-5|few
CAWSQLQGSNQPQHF
TGTGCCTGGAGTCAGCTACAGGGAAGCAATCAGCCCCAGCATTTT
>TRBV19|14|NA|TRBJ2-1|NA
CASSGGQNYNEQFF
TGTGCCAGTAGCGGAGGGCAGAACTACAATGAGCAGTTCTTC
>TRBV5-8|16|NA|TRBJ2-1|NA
CASSLGGGFFNNEQFF
TGTGCCAGCAGCCTGGGTGGCGGCTTCTTCAACAATGAGCAGTTCTTC
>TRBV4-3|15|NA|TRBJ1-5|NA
CASSQDLGGGQPQHF
TGCGCCAGCAGCCAAGATCTGGGGGGAGGTCAGCCCCAGCATTTT
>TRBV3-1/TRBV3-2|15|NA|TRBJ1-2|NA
CASSQDWRPSEGYTF
TGTGCCAGCAGCCAAGACTGGCGGCCGTCGGAAGGCTACACCTTC
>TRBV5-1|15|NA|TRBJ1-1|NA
CASSLVGRVNTEAFF
TGCGCCAGCAGCTTGGTAGGCAGGGTGAACACTGAAGCTTTCTTT
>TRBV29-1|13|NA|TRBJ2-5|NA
CSVELGQKETQYF
TGCAGCGTTGAACTGGGACAAAAAGAGACCCAGTACTTC
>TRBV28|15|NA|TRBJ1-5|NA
CASSTDTQGIQPQHF
TGTGCCAGCAGCACCGACACCCAGGGGATTCAGCCCCAGCATTTT
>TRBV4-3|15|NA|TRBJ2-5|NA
CASSQDLSAGETQYF
TGCGCCAGCAGCCAAGATCTTAGCGCCGGGGAGACCCAGTACTTC
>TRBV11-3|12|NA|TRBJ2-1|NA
CASSSSGDEQFF
TGTGCCAGCAGCTCATCAGGGGATGAGCAGTTCTTC
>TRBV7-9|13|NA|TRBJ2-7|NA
CASSPQSLYEQYF
TGTGCCAGCAGCCCGCAGTCTCTCTACGAGCAGTACTTC
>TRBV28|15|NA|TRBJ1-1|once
CASSLLGARNTEAFF
TGTGCCAGCAGTTTATTGGGGGCCCGGAACACTGAAGCTTTCTTT
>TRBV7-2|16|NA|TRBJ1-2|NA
CASSPTFGGNNYGYTF
TGTGCCAGCAGCCCCACGTTCGGGGGGAATAACTATGGCTACACCTTC
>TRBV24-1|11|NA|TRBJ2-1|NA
CATSSGPEQFF
TGTGCCACCAGTTCAGGGCCCGAGCAGTTCTTC
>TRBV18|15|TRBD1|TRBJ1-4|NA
CASSPTGPTNEKLFF
TGTGCCAGCTCACCGACAGGGCCAACTAATGAAAAACTGTTTTTT
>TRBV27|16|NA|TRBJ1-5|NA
CASVTRGGYSNQPQHF
TGTGCCAGCGTCACTCGGGGGGGCTATAGCAATCAGCCCCAGCATTTT
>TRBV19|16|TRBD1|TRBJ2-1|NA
CASSIATGVAYNEQFF
TGTGCCAGTAGTATAGCCACAGGGGTGGCCTACAATGAGCAGTTCTTC
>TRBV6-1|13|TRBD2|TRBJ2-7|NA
CASSQREHYEQYF
TGTGCCAGCAGTCAGCGGGAGCACTACGAGCAGTACTTC
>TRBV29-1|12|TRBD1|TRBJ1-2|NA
CSAGTANYGYTF
TGCAGCGCCGGGACAGCTAACTATGGCTACACCTTC
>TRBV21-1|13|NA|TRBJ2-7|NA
CASSLGRSYEQYF
TGTGCCAGCAGCCTTGGGAGGAGCTACGAGCAGTACTTC
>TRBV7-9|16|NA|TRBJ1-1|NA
CASSFDTGHANTEAFF
TGTGCCAGCAGCTTTGACACGGGACACGCGAACACTGAAGCTTTCTTT
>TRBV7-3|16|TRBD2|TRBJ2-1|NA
CASSLTGGSVYNEQFF
TGTGCCAGCAGTTTAACTGGCGGGAGCGTCTACAATGAGCAGTTCTTC
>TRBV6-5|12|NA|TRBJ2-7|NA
CASVGEVYEQYF
TGTGCCAGCGTAGGGGAGGTCTACGAGCAGTACTTC
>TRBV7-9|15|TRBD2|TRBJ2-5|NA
CASSLATGGKETQYF
TGTGCCAGCAGCTTAGCGACGGGGGGGAAAGAGACCCAGTACTTC
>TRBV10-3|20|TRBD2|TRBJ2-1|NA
CAISNSGLAGATSSYNEQFF
TGTGCCATCAGTAATTCGGGACTAGCGGGGGCCACGAGCTCCTACAATGAGCAGTTCTTC
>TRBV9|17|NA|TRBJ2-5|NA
CASSVSIDHGGEETQYF
TGTGCCAGCAGCGTAAGCATAGACCATGGTGGAGAAGAGACCCAGTACTTC
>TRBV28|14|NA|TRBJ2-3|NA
CASRQRVSTDTQYF
TGTGCCAGCAGACAGCGGGTGAGCACAGATACGCAGTATTTT
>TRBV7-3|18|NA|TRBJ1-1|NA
CASSPFLGPRPLNTEAFF
TGTGCCAGCTCCCCCTTCTTGGGCCCTCGGCCCCTGAACACTGAAGCTTTCTTT
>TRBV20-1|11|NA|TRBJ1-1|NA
CSARAPRGAFF
TGCAGTGCTAGGGCTCCCCGTGGAGCTTTCTTT
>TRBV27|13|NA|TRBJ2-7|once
CASSFGQGYEQYF
TGTGCCAGCAGTTTTGGGCAGGGCTACGAGCAGTACTTC
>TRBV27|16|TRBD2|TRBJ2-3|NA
CASSPLRGTSTDTQYF
TGTGCCAGCAGTCCCTTGCGGGGGACTAGCACAGATACGCAGTATTTT
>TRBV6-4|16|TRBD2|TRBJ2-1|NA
CASSVLAGGRWNEQFF
TGTGCCAGCAGTGTCTTGGCGGGGGGGCGATGGAATGAGCAGTTCTTC
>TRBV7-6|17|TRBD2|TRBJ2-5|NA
CASSFLREGSLGETQYF
TGTGCCAGCAGCTTTTTGCGGGAGGGAAGCTTGGGAGAGACCCAGTACTTC
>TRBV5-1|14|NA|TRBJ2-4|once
CASSDGAQGNIQYF
TGCGCCAGCAGCGACGGGGCACAGGGAAACATTCAGTACTTC
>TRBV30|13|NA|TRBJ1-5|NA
CAWDRDNYQPQHF
TGTGCCTGGGACCGGGACAACTATCAGCCCCAGCATTTT
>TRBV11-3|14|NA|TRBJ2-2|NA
CASSLGTGPGELFF
TGTGCCAGCAGCTTAGGTACAGGGCCCGGGGAGCTGTTTTTT
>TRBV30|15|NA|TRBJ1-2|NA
CAWSMRAGRNYGYTF
TGTGCCTGGAGTATGCGGGCAGGAAGGAACTATGGCTACACCTTC
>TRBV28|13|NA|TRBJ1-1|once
CASIHLGGTEAFF
TGTGCCAGCATCCATCTGGGAGGCACTGAAGCTTTCTTT
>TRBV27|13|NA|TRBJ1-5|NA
CASTATPNQPQHF
TGTGCCAGCACCGCAACTCCCAATCAGCCCCAGCATTTT
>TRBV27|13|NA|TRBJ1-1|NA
CASRRNMNTEAFF
TGTGCCAGCAGGCGGAATATGAACACTGAAGCTTTCTTT
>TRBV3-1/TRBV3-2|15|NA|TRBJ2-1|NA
CASTRELLSYNEQFF
TGTGCCAGCACCCGGGAGCTCCTCTCCTACAATGAGCAGTTCTTC
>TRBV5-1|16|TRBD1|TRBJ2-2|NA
CASSRAPDRDHGELFF
TGCGCCAGCAGCAGGGCACCGGACAGGGACCACGGGGAGCTGTTTTTT
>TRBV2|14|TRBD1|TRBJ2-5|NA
CASRKDRAVETQYF
TGTGCCAGCAGGAAGGACAGGGCGGTAGAGACCCAGTACTTC
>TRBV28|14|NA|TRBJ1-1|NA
CASDSMGQNTEAFF
TGTGCCAGCGACTCCATGGGGCAGAACACTGAAGCTTTCTTT
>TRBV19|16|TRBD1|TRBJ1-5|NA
CASMGDRGLSNQPQHF
TGTGCCAGTATGGGGGACAGGGGGCTCAGCAATCAGCCCCAGCATTTT